This T cell receptor (beta chain) was obtained from a study of cytomegalovirus exposure and HLA in healthy donors. In the study overall: A preliminary data release comprised tens of millions of unique TCRs obtained from HLA-typed donors.

Overall study results and limits: The authors reported that TCR beta sequences could predict HLA-A and HLA-B alleles. These predictions were accurate for most subjects in the first cohort. TRBV6-2, TRBV6-3 and some other V segments were excluded as indistinguishable.

For this clone: The target antigen is unknown.

A multiplex PCR was run with 60 Vbeta primers and 13 Jbeta primers. Only in-frame clones appear in the TCRdb table, and some are missing; sequencing was by immunoSEQ multiplex PCR. The repertoire holds about 90,000 clones, with over 65% as singletons. The CDR3 extends over 13 amino acids. V gave up 3 bases and J gave up 2 bases, with 6 bases separating them. Germline CDR1 reads WNHNN; CDR2 reads SYGVQD (reference sequence). This sequence joins TRBV10-1 and TRBJ2-3; D unresolved. Sequencing was carried out using PBMCs. The TCR originated in a middle-aged woman in good health and CMV-seropositive. The CDR3 spells CASSDPVTDTQYF. Here the CDR3 DNA reads TGCGCCAGCAGTGATCCAGTCACAGATACGCAGTATTTT.